This entry lists 5 T cell receptor beta chains sequenced from one sample in a study of beta chain features in type 1 diabetes. Since all of the isolated RNA was reverse transcribed, expressed TCRB transcripts were what got sequenced. The table came from immunoSEQ multiplex PCR; TCRdb's copy has only in-frame clones and leaves some out. This sample has about 240,000 clones; roughly 30% occur once, and the top ten carry approximately 4%. Sequencing input: central memory CD4+ T cells from blood. Receptor source: a man aged 25-40 years in good health.

The rearrangement links TRBV18 to TRBJ1-2, with TRBD1 as a possible D gene (5 bases). The germline V gene has CDR1 KGHSH and CDR2 LQKENI. With 2 bases removed from V and 5 bases from J, the gap between germline ends came to 9 bases. This CDR3 is built from 13 residues. This chain's CDR3 is CASSPGAGYGYTF. The CDR3 DNA follows: TGTGCCAGCTCACCAGGGGCAGGGTATGGCTACACCTTC.

The gene calls are TRBV28 and TRBJ1-2; 9 nucleotides agree with TRBD1. This CDR3 contains 12 residues. Per germline, CDR1 MDHEN and CDR2 SYDVKM. The V and J ends lost 6 bases and 10 bases, in that order; junction bases with no gene match: 6. The chain's CDR3 is CASRSQGAAYTF. Here the CDR3 DNA reads TGTGCCAGCAGGTCACAGGGGGCCGCCTACACCTTC.

The chain couples TRBV19 to TRBJ2-1; TRBD2 matches at 12 bases. In germline, CDR1 is LNHDA, CDR2 SQIVND (reference sequence). V trimming: 5 bases; J trimming: 14 bases; junction bases outside the gene matches: 10. This CDR3 spans 14 amino acids. The CDR3 region is CASSEGTSGPLEFF. The CDR3, as DNA: TGTGCCAGTAGTGAGGGGACTAGCGGGCCTCTAGAGTTCTTC.

This chain joins TRBV15 and TRBJ2-5; D is undetermined. The CDR3 has 15 amino acids. With 0 bases removed from V and 5 bases from J, the gap between germline ends came to 13 bases. Germline V gives CDR1 LNHNV, CDR2 YYDKDF (reference sequence). CDR3 coding DNA: TGTGCCACCAGCAGAGATAAGCCAGCCACCGAGACCCAGTACTTC. Protein sequence: CATSRDKPATETQYF.

The V gene is TRBV6-6, the J gene TRBJ2-7; D is uncertain. V lost 7 bases, J lost 0 bases, and 10 bases lay in between. CDR1 and CDR2 from the germline V gene are MNHNY and SVGAGI (reference sequence). This CDR3 contains 13 residues. CDR3 loop: CASTMGNSYEQYF. In DNA, the CDR3 is TGTGCCAGCACGATGGGGAACTCCTACGAGCAGTACTTC.